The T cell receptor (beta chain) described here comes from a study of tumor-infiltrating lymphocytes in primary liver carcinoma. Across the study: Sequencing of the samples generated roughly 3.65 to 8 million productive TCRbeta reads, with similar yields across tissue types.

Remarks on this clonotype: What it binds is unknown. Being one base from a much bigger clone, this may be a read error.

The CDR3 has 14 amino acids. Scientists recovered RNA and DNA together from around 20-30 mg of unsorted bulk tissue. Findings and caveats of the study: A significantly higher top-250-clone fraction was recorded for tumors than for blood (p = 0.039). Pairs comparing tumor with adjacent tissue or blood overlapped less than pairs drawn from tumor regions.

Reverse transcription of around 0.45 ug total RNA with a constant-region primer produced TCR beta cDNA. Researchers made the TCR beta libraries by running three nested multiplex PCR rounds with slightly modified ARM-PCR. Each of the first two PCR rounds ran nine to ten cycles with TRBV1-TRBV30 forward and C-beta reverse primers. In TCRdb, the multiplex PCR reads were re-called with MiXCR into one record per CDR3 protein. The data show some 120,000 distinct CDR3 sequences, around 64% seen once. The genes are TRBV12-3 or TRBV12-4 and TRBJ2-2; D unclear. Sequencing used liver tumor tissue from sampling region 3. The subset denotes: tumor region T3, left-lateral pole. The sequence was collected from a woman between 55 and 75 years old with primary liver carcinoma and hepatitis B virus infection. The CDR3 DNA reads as TGTGCCAGGAGTTTCAGTACGAACACCGGGGAGCTGTTTTTT. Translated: CARSFSTNTGELFF.